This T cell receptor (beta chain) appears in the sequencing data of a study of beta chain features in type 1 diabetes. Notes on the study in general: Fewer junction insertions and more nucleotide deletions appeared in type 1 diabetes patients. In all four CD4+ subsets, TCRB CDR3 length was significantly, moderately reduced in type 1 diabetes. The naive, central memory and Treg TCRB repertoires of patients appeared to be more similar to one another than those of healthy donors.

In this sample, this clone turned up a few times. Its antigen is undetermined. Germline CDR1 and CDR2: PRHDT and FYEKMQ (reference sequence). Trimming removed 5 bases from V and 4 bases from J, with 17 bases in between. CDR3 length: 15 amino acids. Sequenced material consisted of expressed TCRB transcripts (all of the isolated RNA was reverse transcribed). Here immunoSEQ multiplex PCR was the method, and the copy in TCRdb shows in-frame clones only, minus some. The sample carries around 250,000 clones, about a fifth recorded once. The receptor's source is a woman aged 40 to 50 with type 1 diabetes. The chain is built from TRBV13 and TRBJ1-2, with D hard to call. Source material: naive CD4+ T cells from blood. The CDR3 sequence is CASSRHRPNSYGYTF. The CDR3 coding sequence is TGTGCCAGCAGCCGACACCGGCCGAACTCCTATGGCTACACCTTC.